This T cell receptor (beta chain) came from a study of human CD8 memory T cell subsets. UMI-labeled 5' RACE was used to make TCR beta libraries. From the 5' RACE reads, TCRdb lists one entry per CDR3 protein and no DNA. In total, the table holds fewer than 8,500 distinct CDR3 sequences. Findings and caveats of the study: For stem-like memory and precursor exhausted T cells, diversity was similarly high, which was not true of effector memory cells.

The CDR3 contains 15 residues. Germline V gives CDR1 SGDLS, CDR2 YYNGEE. A remark on this clonotype: The antigen is undetermined.

Total CD8+ T cells came from negative magnetic enrichment. The chain recombines TRBV9 with TRBJ2-6; the TCRdb D gene call, TRBD1, has no DNA to confirm it. This sequence was found in a human donor in good health. The sample was CD8+ stem-like memory T cells (TSCM and TCM) sorted from PBMCs. Regarding subset: stem-like memory CD8 T cells (TSTEM), CCR7+ PD-1- TIGIT-. The CDR3 sequence is CASSARDSGANVLTF. Using reference TRBV9 and TRBJ2-6 for the parts outside the CDR3, the full variable domain is DSGVTQTPKHLITATGQRVTLRCSPRSGDLSVYWYQQSLDQGLQFLIQYYNGEERAKGNILERFSAQQFPDLHSELNLSSLELGDSALYFCASSARDSGANVLTFGAGSRLTVL.